Below, one T cell receptor beta chain is given with its context. This receptor's antigen is unknown. The germline V gene encodes CDR1 SGHTA and CDR2 FQGNSA. Spanning cysteine to phenylalanine, the CDR3 consists of 13 amino acids. No DNA accompanies this entry. From each donor, a roughly 2.7 ml peripheral blood sample was drawn into PAXgene tubes and stored at -80 degrees C. Total RNA was isolated from whole blood with the PAXgene blood miRNA kit on an automated QIAcube, without T cell sorting. Peripheral blood from monozygotic twin pairs who were concordant or discordant for inflammatory bowel disease underwent deep TCRalpha and TCRbeta repertoire profiling using unique molecular barcoding. Smoking habits were recorded for all twin pairs, with individuals classified as current, former or never smokers. The sample belongs to a study of monozygotic twins with inflammatory bowel disease (dated 2019 in TCRdb). At the level of the whole study: In total, around 28 monozygotic twin pairs made up the full study: 19 Danish pairs, all IBD-discordant, plus nine German pairs, of which four were IBD-concordant and five were IBD-discordant. The search for disease-associated traits relied mainly on comparing, within discordant pairs, IBD patients with their genetically identical healthy co-twins. Each individual had, on average, about 151 000 unique TCRalpha sequences and 181 000 unique TCRbeta sequences available for analysis.

The full study reports these points: Fewer clonotypes were shared with other individuals by IBD patients than by healthy twins, most markedly in patients showing signs of disease activity. IBD patients had lower TCRbeta repertoire diversity, measured by the inverse Simpson index, than their healthy co-twins. Because patients were on differing immunosuppressive treatments, the repertoires may have picked up extra background noise and inter-individual variability. The results gave no support for a single strong signal or clonotype linked to IBD. Distinction between different T cell subtypes could not be achieved in the analysis. Repertoire similarity did not differ between concordant and discordant twins, possibly due to limited statistical power.

Libraries were built with 5' RACE. Preparation of each TCR library used approximately 4,000 ng of total RNA. For each sample, cDNA synthesis was carried out in eight separate reactions using SMARTScribe reverse transcriptase. During cDNA synthesis, template switching introduced unique molecular identifiers that contained a 6-nucleotide sample barcode. TCRalpha and TCRbeta cDNA was amplified in two nested PCRs of 16 and 9 cycles, and bead purification was carried out after each PCR. Before amplification, the cDNA was treated with uracil DNA-glycosylase and purified using the QIAquick PCR purification kit. In the second PCR, Illumina TruSeq-compatible adapters and sample-specific barcodes were added. Library quality and concentration were assessed using TapeStation and Qubit, and approximately 5 ng of each library was pooled. Pooled libraries were sequenced on an Illumina HiSeq2500 single-index Rapid Run with 2 x 100 bp reads and custom sequencing primers. As for how the authors treated the data: MiGEC version 1.2.6 was used for UMI-based consensus assembly, which corrected PCR and sequencing errors. V(D)J alignment, clonotype assembly and CDR3 extraction were performed with MiXCR version 2.1.1. To normalise gene usage, clonotype sharing and MAIT/NKT TCR abundance, the top 1000, 10 000 and 20 000 clonotypes in each sample were analysed. Diversity was computed as the inverse Simpson index with the vegan R package after downsampling to 27 000 UMIs. Statistical testing used paired Mann-Whitney U tests on the discordant twin pairs and applied Benjamini-Hochberg correction for multiple testing. TCRdb reprocessed the raw reads; every CDR3 protein sequence is a single record, and DNA is not supplied. TCRdb, rather than the study authors, made the V and J calls. The sample has about 380,000 distinct CDR3 sequences on record. The ten largest clones add up to around 2.6% of the sample.

The sequence is built from TRBV7-2 and TRBJ2-5. This TCR came from a human donor with ulcerative colitis or Crohn's disease, or a healthy co-twin of an affected twin (not recorded which). The sample taken for sequencing was blood. The CDR3 is CASSNPVKETQYF. Reference TRBV7-2 and TRBJ2-5 genes cover what lies past the CDR3, so the full variable domain is GAGVSQSPSNKVTEKGKDVELRCDPISGHTALYWYRQSLGQGLEFLIYFQGNSAPDKSGLPSDRFSAERTGGSVSTLTIQRTQQEDSAVYLCASSNPVKETQYFGPGTRLLVL.